This TCR beta chain was observed in a study of neoadjuvant anti-PD-1 for oral cavity cancer. Study details: Nivolumab at 3 mg/kg was mostly given biweekly, three to four doses, pre-surgery. Patients without progression received a fourth nivolumab dose around day 43, then surgical resection on days 50-56.

Time point in this sample: after neoadjuvant nivolumab, at surgical resection. PBMCs were not maintained or expanded in culture before analysis. Here immunoSEQ multiplex PCR was the method, and the copy in TCRdb shows in-frame clones only, minus some. The top ten clones hold under 3.5% of a sample with about 14,000 clones, 65% to 75% of them seen once. The CDR3 is 16 residues long. The starting material was PBMCs, obtained after nivolumab (anti-PD-1) treatment. The clonotype originates from a person aged 35-79 years with oral cavity squamous cell carcinoma. The rearrangement uses TRBV21-1 and TRBJ2-1; whether TRBD2, the table's D call, matches the DNA was not checked. TRBV21-1 is a recognized pseudogene. The CDR3 DNA is TGTGCCAGCAGCAAAGTTACTGGTACCTTCTACAATGAGCAGTTCTTC. As protein: CASSKVTGTFYNEQFF.